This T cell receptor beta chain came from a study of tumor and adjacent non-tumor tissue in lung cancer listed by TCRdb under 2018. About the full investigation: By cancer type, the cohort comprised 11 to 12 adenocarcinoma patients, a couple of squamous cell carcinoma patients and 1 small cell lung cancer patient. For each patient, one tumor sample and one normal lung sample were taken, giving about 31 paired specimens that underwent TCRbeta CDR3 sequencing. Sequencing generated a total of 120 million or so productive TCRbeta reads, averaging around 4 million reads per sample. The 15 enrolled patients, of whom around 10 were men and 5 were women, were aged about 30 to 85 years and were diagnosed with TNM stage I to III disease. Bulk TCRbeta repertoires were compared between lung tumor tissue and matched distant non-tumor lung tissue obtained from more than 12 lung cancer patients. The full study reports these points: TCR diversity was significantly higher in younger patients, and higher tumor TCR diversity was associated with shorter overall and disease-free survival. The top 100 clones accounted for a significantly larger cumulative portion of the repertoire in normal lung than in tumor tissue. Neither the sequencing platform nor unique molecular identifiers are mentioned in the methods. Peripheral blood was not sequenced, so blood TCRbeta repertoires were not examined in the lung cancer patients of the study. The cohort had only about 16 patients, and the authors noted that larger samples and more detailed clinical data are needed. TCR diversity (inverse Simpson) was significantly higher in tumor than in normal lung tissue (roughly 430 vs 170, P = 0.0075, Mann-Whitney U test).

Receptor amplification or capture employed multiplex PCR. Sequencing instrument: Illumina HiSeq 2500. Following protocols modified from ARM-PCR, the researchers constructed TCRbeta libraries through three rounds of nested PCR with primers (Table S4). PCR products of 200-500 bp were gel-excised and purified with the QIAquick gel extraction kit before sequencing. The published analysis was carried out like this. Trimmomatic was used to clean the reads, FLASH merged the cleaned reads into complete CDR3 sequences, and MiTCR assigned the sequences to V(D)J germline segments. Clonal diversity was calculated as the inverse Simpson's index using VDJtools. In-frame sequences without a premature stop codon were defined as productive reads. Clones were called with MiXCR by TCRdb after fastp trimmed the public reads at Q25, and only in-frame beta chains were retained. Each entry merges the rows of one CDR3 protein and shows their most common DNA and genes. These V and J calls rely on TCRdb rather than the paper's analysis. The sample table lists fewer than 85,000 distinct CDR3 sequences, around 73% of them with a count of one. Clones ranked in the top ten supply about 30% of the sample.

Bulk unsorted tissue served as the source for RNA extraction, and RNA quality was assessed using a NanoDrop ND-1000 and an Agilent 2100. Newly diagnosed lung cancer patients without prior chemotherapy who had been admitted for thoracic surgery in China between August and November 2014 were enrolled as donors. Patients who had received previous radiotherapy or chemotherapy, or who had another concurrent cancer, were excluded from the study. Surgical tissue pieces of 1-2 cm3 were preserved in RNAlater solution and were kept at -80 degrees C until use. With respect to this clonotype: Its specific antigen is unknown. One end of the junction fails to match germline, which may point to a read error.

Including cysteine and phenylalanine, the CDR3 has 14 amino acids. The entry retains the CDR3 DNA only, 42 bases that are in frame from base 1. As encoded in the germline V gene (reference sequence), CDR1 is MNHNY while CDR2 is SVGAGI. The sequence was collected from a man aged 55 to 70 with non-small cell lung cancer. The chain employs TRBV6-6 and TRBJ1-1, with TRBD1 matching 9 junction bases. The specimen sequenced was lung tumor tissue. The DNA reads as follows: TGTGCTAGCACTGCCCTGACAGGGGGGACTGAAGCTTTCTTT. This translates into CASTALTGGTEAFF.